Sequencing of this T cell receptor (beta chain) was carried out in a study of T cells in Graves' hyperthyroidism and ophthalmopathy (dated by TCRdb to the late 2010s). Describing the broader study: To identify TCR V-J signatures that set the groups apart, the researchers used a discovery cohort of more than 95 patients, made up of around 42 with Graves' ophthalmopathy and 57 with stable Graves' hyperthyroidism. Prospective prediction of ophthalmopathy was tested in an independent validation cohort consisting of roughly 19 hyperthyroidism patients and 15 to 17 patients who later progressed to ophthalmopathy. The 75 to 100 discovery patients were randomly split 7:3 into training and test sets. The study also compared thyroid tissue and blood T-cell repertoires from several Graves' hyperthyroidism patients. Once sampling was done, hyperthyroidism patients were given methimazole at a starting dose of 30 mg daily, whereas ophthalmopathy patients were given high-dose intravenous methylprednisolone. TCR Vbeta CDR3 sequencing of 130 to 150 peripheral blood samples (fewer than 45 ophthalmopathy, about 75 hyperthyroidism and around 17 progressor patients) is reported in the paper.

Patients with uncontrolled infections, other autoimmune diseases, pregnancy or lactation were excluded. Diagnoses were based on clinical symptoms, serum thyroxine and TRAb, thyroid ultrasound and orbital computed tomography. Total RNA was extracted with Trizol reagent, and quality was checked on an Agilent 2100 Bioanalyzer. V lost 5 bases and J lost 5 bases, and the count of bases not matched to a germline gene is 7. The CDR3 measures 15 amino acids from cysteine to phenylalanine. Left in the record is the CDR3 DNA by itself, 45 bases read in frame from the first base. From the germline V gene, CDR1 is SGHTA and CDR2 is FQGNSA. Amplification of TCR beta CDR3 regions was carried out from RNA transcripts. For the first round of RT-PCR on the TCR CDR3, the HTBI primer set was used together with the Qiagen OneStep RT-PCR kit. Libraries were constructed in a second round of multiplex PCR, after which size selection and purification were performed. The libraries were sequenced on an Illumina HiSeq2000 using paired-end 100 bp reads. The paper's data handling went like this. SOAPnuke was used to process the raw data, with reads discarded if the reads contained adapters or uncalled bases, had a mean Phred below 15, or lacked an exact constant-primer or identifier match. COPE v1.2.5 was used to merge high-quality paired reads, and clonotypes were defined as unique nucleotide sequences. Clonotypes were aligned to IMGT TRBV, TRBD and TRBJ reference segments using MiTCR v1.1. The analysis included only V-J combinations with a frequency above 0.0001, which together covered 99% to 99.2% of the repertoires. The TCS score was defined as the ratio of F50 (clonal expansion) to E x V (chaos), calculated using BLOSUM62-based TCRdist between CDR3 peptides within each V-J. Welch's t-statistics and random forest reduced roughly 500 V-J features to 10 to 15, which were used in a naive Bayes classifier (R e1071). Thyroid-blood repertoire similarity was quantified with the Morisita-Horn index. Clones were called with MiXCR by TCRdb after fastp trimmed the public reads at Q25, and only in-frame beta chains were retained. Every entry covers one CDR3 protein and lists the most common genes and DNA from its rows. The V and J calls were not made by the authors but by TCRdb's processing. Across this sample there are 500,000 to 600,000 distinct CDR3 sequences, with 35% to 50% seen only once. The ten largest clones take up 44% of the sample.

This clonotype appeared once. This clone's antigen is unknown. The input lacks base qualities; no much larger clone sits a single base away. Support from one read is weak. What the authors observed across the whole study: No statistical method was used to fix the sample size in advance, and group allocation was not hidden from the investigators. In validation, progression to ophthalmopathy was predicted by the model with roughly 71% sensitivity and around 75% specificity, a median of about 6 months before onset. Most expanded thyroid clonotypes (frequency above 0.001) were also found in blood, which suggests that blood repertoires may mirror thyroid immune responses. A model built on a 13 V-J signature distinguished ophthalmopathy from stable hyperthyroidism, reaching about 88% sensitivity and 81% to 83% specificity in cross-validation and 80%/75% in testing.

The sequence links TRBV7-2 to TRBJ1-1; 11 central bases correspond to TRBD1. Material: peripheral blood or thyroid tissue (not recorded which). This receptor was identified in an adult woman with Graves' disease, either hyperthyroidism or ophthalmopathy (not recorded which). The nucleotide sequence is TGTGCCAGCAGCCCGGACAGGGGGCGCTTAACTGAAGCTTTCTTT. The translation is CASSPDRGRLTEAFF.